A single sample is the source of the 24 T cell receptor beta chains below, sequenced in a study of CD8+ T cells in alopecia areata. cDNA reverse transcribed from extracted RNA served as the sequencing template. Sequencing was performed with immunoSEQ multiplex PCR; in TCRdb, only in-frame clones are kept and a portion is missing. The profile covers 150,000 to 200,000 clones, with around 60% appearing a single time and around 12% taken by the ten largest. The treatment was: oral pan-JAK inhibitor, 5-10 mg twice daily. Sequenced material: CD8+ T cells sorted from blood, taken at week 24, from a patient treated with tofacitinib. These receptors all stem from a human donor with alopecia areata.

This clone was counted between two and nine times. The chain combines TRBV29-1 with TRBJ1-2; TRBD1 might be the D (6 bases). Trimming left V 6 bases short and J 2 bases short, with 16 bases between. Germline CDR1 reads SQVTM; CDR2 reads ANQGSEA. CDR3 size: 14 residues. In nucleotides, the CDR3 is TGCAGCGTGGATCCTGAGGGGGTCAACTATGGCTACACCTTC. Translation: CSVDPEGVNYGYTF.

CDR3 in amino acids: CASTTTGIWYF. Written as DNA, the CDR3 is TGTGCCAGCACTACAACCGGGATATGGTACTTC. The rearrangement links TRBV27 to TRBJ2-7; D might be TRBD2 (5 bases). Germline CDR1 reads MNHEY; CDR2 reads SMNVEV (reference sequence). The length of the CDR3 is 11 residues. Trimming pared 7 bases from V and 12 bases from J, leaving 16 bases between.

This clone was counted once. The chain employs TRBV6-5 and TRBJ1-6; D is ambiguous. V dropped 10 bases and J dropped 6 bases, with 10 bases sitting between them. This CDR3 has 12 amino acids. CDR1 and CDR2 from the germline V gene are MNHEY and SVGAGI. The CDR3 nucleotides are TGTGCCACCCGGGAGCTTAATTCACCCCTCCACTTT. Its translation is CATRELNSPLHF.

V is TRBV29-1 and J is TRBJ1-2, with a weak D call TRBD1 (5 bases). Germline V gene data show CDR1 as SQVTM and CDR2 as ANQGSEA. V was pared by 4 bases and J by 2 bases, with 14 bases between. This CDR3 is 14 amino acids long. This CDR3 is CSVAENRLNYGYTF. The CDR3 region has the DNA TGCAGCGTTGCCGAGAACAGGCTAAACTATGGCTACACCTTC.

The chain combines TRBV30 with TRBJ2-3, with TRBD1 identical over 7 bases. CDR1 is GTSNPN and CDR2 is SVGIG in the germline V gene (reference sequence). After removal of 6 bases from V and 0 bases from J, the junction contained 6 bases not matched to a gene. The CDR3 runs to 14 residues. The CDR3: CACTGDPSTDTQYF. The CDR3 nucleotides read TGTGCCTGCACAGGGGACCCTAGCACAGATACGCAGTATTTT.

The chain uses TRBV29-1 and TRBJ2-1; D is unresolved. Germline loops: CDR1 SQVTM, CDR2 ANQGSEA. V lost 8 bases and J lost 0, with 11 bases in between. This CDR3 comprises 13 residues. This CDR3 reads CSLRLSSYNEQFF. CDR3 nucleotides: TGCAGCTTGCGGCTGAGCTCCTACAATGAGCAGTTCTTC.

V is TRBV18 and J is TRBJ2-7; D is ambiguous. The CDR3 has 14 amino acids. The germline V gene encodes CDR1 KGHSH and CDR2 LQKENI. The V and J ends lost 1 base and 2 bases respectively, with 9 bases between them. The CDR3, as DNA: TGTGCCAGCTCACCACGGGTCGACGCCTACGAGCAGTACTTC. Protein: CASSPRVDAYEQYF.

V and J are TRBV5-6 and TRBJ1-4; D ambiguous. Trimming took 2 bases from V and 7 from J, leaving 3 bases between them. The CDR3 runs 11 residues. CDR1 is SGHDT and CDR2 is YYEEEE in the germline V gene. CDR3 protein: CASSLGEKLFF. CDR3 coding DNA: TGTGCCAGCAGCTTAGGTGAAAAACTGTTTTTT.

For the CDR3, the DNA is TGTGCCAGCAGTGGCGGACAGGGCACAGATACGCAGTATTTT. It specifies CASSGGQGTDTQYF. The chain has TRBV2 and TRBJ2-3; TRBD1 matches 7 bases. CDR3 size: 14 residues. Looked up from germline, CDR1 is SNHLY and CDR2 is FYNNEI. J gave up 1 base and V 4 bases, and 2 bases lay outside the gene matches.

This sequence joins TRBV2 and TRBJ2-1, with D perhaps TRBD1 (5 bases). Trimming cost V 7 bases and J 3 bases, with 7 bases left between them. This CDR3 has 12 amino acids. Per germline, CDR1 SNHLY and CDR2 FYNNEI. This CDR3 is CASITGYNEQFF. The CDR3 DNA reads TGTGCCAGCATCACAGGCTACAATGAGCAGTTCTTC.

This clone has just a few counts. This rearrangement joins TRBV7-6 to TRBJ2-1, with no clear D. V was clipped by 5 bases and J by 0 bases, with 11 bases between them. Germline CDR1 is SGHVS and CDR2 is FNYEAQ. The CDR3 spans 15 residues. CDR3 amino acids: CASSPPSSSYNEQFF. The CDR3 nucleotides read TGTGCCAGCAGCCCCCCTTCTAGCTCCTACAATGAGCAGTTCTTC.

The V gene is TRBV5-6, the J gene TRBJ2-7; 8 bases line up with TRBD1. The junction had 8 bases not matched to a gene; V was cut back by 6 bases and J by 3 bases. CDR3 length equals 14 residues. Germline V gene sequence: CDR1 SGHDT, CDR2 YYEEEE. The CDR3 is CASTTGTGVYEQYF. For the CDR3, the DNA is TGTGCCAGCACCACCGGGACAGGCGTCTACGAGCAGTACTTC.

The gene calls are TRBV7-6 and TRBJ2-1, with 7 bases matching TRBD1. Germline loops: CDR1 SGHVS, CDR2 FNYEAQ. This CDR3 region has 14 residues. With V trimmed by 2 bases and J by 7 bases, 5 bases remained unmatched. The CDR3 nucleotides are TGTGCCAGCAGCTTAACGACAGGGAGTAATGAGCAGTTCTTC. It codes for CASSLTTGSNEQFF.

The chain couples TRBV7-2 to TRBJ2-1; 7 bases are shared with TRBD1. Trimming cost V 11 bases and J 10 bases; bases outside gene matches: 5. The CDR3 contains 10 residues. Germline values: CDR1 SGHTA, CDR2 FQGNSA. CDR3 DNA: TGTGCCTCGGTACAGGGGGAGCAGTTCTTC. It encodes CASVQGEQFF.

This clone occurred a few times. The J gene is TRBJ2-7, the V gene TRBV7-2; D might be TRBD2 (5 bases). The CDR3 is made up of 13 amino acids. The ends were cut back, 1 base at V and 7 bases at J, with 11 bases in the middle. Per germline, CDR1 SGHTA and CDR2 FQGNSA. CDR3 loop: CASSLVSSGEQYF. The DNA of the CDR3 is TGTGCCAGCAGCTTAGTCTCATCGGGAGAGCAGTACTTC.

The rearrangement joins TRBV25-1 to TRBJ2-7; TRBD1 matches 8 bases. The CDR3 consists of 12 residues. CDR1 and CDR2 (germline): MGHDK, SYGVNS. The CDR3 is CEINRGIYEQYF. CDR3 bases: TGTGAGATCAACAGGGGGATCTACGAGCAGTACTTC.

V usage is TRBV4-1 and J usage is TRBJ2-7, with D perhaps TRBD1 (6 bases). Germline V gene data show CDR1 as MGHRA and CDR2 as YSYEKL. V lost 5 bases, J lost 2 bases, and 19 bases lay in between. The CDR3 consists of 16 residues. CDR3 bases: TGCGCCAGCAGCAGAAGTTATGGGGGCACGACCTACGAGCAGTACTTC. Translated: CASSRSYGGTTYEQYF.

This clone was detected once. The chain carries TRBV9 and TRBJ2-1, with a weak D call TRBD2 (5 bases). The V gene's germline CDR1 is SGDLS and CDR2 YYNGEE. The CDR3 is 14 residues long. Trimming cost V 0 bases and J 10 bases, with 14 bases left between them. The CDR3 bases are TGTGCCAGCAGCGTAGGGAGGTGGGTGATCGAGCAGTTCTTC. It codes for CASSVGRWVIEQFF.

The chain uses TRBV7-2 and TRBJ1-1, with D uncertain. Trimming shortened V by 2 bases and J by 3 bases, and 4 bases separated the two germline ends. This CDR3 is built from 12 residues. Germline CDR1 and CDR2: SGHTA and FQGNSA. The CDR3 nucleotides are TGTGCCAGCAGCTTACCGTACACTGAAGCTTTCTTT. It translates to CASSLPYTEAFF.

This clone was seen a few times. The rearrangement uses TRBV5-1 and TRBJ2-4; D gene ambiguous. The germline gives CDR1 SGHRS, CDR2 YFSETQ. The germline V and J ends were trimmed by 1 base and 8 bases, with 7 bases remaining between them. The CDR3 loop spans 12 amino acids. The CDR3 nucleotides are TGCGCCAGCAGCTTGAATAAGCACATTCAGTACTTC. It yields the protein CASSLNKHIQYF.

This clone was seen a few times. The chain couples TRBV5-1 to TRBJ2-7; TRBD2 agrees at 7 bases. The CDR3 consists of 14 residues. V gave up 4 bases and J gave up 1 base; unmatched junction bases: 5. Germline CDR1 SGHRS, CDR2 YFSETQ. CDR3 in DNA: TGCGCCAGCAGCCCGGGACTAATTTCCTACGAGCAGTACTTC. Its protein product is CASSPGLISYEQYF.

This clone was counted a single time. This chain connects TRBV25-1 to TRBJ2-7; 8 nucleotides align to TRBD1. J gave up 2 bases and V 6 bases, and 9 bases lay outside the gene matches. Germline V lookup: CDR1 MGHDK, CDR2 SYGVNS. The CDR3 is made up of 15 amino acids. In nucleotides, the CDR3 is TGTGCCAGCAGCCAAAACAGGGGGAAGGCCTACGAGCAGTACTTC. Its translation is CASSQNRGKAYEQYF.

Note on this clone: One junction end disagrees with the germline gene, perhaps due to a read error. The J gene is TRBJ2-3, the V gene TRBV29-1; D remains ambiguous. The CDR3 spans 13 residues. Per germline, CDR1 SQVTM and CDR2 ANQGSEA. The CDR3 nucleotides are TGCAGCGTCGAAGATCTGGTAACAGATACGCAGTATTTT. The encoded protein is CSVEDLVTDTQYF.

The rearrangement joins TRBV9 to TRBJ2-7; TRBD2 matches 7 bases. The germline V gene has CDR1 SGDLS and CDR2 YYNGEE. The V and J ends lost 0 bases and 0 bases, in that order; junction bases with no gene match: 3. The CDR3 is made up of 15 amino acids. This CDR3 is CASSVGGGFSYEQYF. CDR3 nucleotides: TGTGCCAGCAGCGTAGGCGGGGGTTTCTCCTACGAGCAGTACTTC.